A selection of T cell receptor beta chains follows, all from one sample in a study of blood T cell repertoires in COVID-19. Data came from immunoSEQ multiplex PCR; TCRdb stores just in-frame clones and leaves some out. The data hold hundreds of thousands of clones, with about four fifths observed a single time. The sequenced material came from PBMCs or T cells enriched from blood (not recorded which). These receptors were collected from a man aged 40-49 years who had been exposed to COVID-19. The CDR3 runs from the conserved cysteine through the conserved F or W. Fields, in order: clone size, J gene, V gene, D gene, CDR3 protein, CDR3 DNA. D genes are given only for firm matches. Some rows mark clone size as missing; the rest say once, few, many or name a class of expanded clone.

clone_size: NA
j_call: TRBJ2-5
v_call: TRBV5-1
d_call: NA
cdr3_aa: CASSSSTGQETQYF
cdr3_nt: TGCGCCAGCAGCTCCTCGACAGGACAAGAGACCCAGTACTTC

clone_size: NA
j_call: TRBJ2-5
v_call: TRBV6-1
d_call: NA
cdr3_aa: CASSEAPGGRYQETQYF
cdr3_nt: TGTGCCAGCAGTGAAGCGCCGGGGGGCCGGTACCAAGAGACCCAGTACTTC

clone_size: NA
j_call: TRBJ1-2
v_call: TRBV25-1
d_call: NA
cdr3_aa: CASSERGSHGYTF
cdr3_nt: TGTGCCAGCAGTGAAAGAGGGTCGCATGGCTACACCTTC

clone_size: NA
j_call: TRBJ1-5
v_call: TRBV19
d_call: TRBD1
cdr3_aa: CASSRSGTGGGPGQPQHF
cdr3_nt: TGTGCCAGTAGTAGGTCCGGGACAGGGGGCGGCCCCGGGCAGCCCCAGCATTTT

clone_size: NA
j_call: TRBJ2-1
v_call: TRBV2
d_call: TRBD2
cdr3_aa: CASTPTREGRNEQFF
cdr3_nt: TGTGCCAGCACCCCTACGCGGGAGGGCCGCAATGAGCAGTTCTTC

clone_size: NA
j_call: TRBJ2-1
v_call: TRBV7-3
d_call: NA
cdr3_aa: CASSSRGGGGYNEQFF
cdr3_nt: TGTGCCAGCAGCTCCCGCGGGGGCGGAGGCTACAATGAGCAGTTCTTC

clone_size: NA
j_call: TRBJ2-1
v_call: TRBV2
d_call: NA
cdr3_aa: CASLLGGYNEQFF
cdr3_nt: TGTGCCAGCCTCCTGGGGGGCTACAATGAGCAGTTCTTC

clone_size: NA
j_call: TRBJ2-2
v_call: TRBV9
d_call: NA
cdr3_aa: CASGESFLYTGELFF
cdr3_nt: TGTGCCAGCGGGGAGTCCTTTCTGTACACCGGGGAGCTGTTTTTT

clone_size: NA
j_call: TRBJ1-3
v_call: TRBV3-1/TRBV3-2
d_call: TRBD1
cdr3_aa: CASSQVFTGAGNTIYF
cdr3_nt: TGTGCCAGCAGCCAAGTATTCACAGGGGCTGGAAACACCATATATTTT

clone_size: NA
j_call: TRBJ2-1
v_call: TRBV29-1
d_call: NA
cdr3_aa: CSVVQGLGYNEQFF
cdr3_nt: TGCAGCGTGGTACAGGGATTAGGGTACAATGAGCAGTTCTTC

clone_size: NA
j_call: TRBJ2-7
v_call: TRBV7-7
d_call: TRBD2
cdr3_aa: CASSLLGLAGDPGEQYF
cdr3_nt: TGTGCTAGCAGCTTACTGGGACTAGCGGGAGATCCGGGCGAGCAGTACTTC

clone_size: NA
j_call: TRBJ2-1
v_call: TRBV11-3
d_call: TRBD2
cdr3_aa: CASSRGLGLAGDEQFF
cdr3_nt: TGTGCCAGCAGCCGGGGGTTGGGACTAGCGGGAGATGAGCAGTTCTTC

clone_size: NA
j_call: TRBJ2-5
v_call: TRBV10-3
d_call: NA
cdr3_aa: CAINGGNQETQYF
cdr3_nt: TGTGCCATCAATGGCGGGAACCAAGAGACCCAGTACTTC

clone_size: NA
j_call: TRBJ1-1
v_call: TRBV27
d_call: TRBD1
cdr3_aa: CASSRQGANTEAFF
cdr3_nt: TGTGCCAGCAGCCGACAGGGGGCGAACACTGAAGCTTTCTTT

clone_size: NA
j_call: TRBJ2-7
v_call: TRBV6-5
d_call: NA
cdr3_aa: CASSYSRHTYEQYF
cdr3_nt: TGTGCCAGCAGTTACTCGAGACACACCTACGAGCAGTACTTC

clone_size: NA
j_call: TRBJ2-2
v_call: TRBV6-4
d_call: NA
cdr3_aa: CASSPDSGDGELFF
cdr3_nt: TGTGCCAGCTCACCGGACTCGGGGGACGGGGAGCTGTTTTTT

clone_size: few
j_call: TRBJ2-7
v_call: TRBV7-8
d_call: NA
cdr3_aa: CASSQVQGGPYEQYF
cdr3_nt: TGTGCCAGCAGCCAGGTACAGGGCGGTCCGTACGAGCAGTACTTC

clone_size: NA
j_call: TRBJ2-5
v_call: TRBV7-2
d_call: TRBD2
cdr3_aa: CASSLAGLARETQYF
cdr3_nt: TGTGCCAGCAGCTTAGCGGGACTAGCACGAGAGACCCAGTACTTC

clone_size: NA
j_call: TRBJ2-2
v_call: TRBV13
d_call: NA
cdr3_aa: CASSPRRVPGELFF
cdr3_nt: TGTGCCAGCAGCCCCCGGAGGGTCCCCGGGGAGCTGTTTTTT

clone_size: NA
j_call: TRBJ2-3
v_call: TRBV19
d_call: TRBD2
cdr3_aa: CASTAHGGRPSDTQYF
cdr3_nt: TGTGCCAGTACAGCCCATGGCGGGAGGCCCTCAGATACGCAGTATTTT

clone_size: NA
j_call: TRBJ2-1
v_call: TRBV5-3
d_call: NA
cdr3_aa: CARSLGASATEQFF
cdr3_nt: TGTGCCAGAAGCTTGGGGGCTAGCGCAACTGAGCAGTTCTTC

clone_size: many
j_call: TRBJ2-1
v_call: TRBV19
d_call: NA
cdr3_aa: CASSMAGSMNNEQFF
cdr3_nt: TGTGCCAGTAGTATGGCCGGGAGTATGAACAATGAGCAGTTCTTC

clone_size: NA
j_call: TRBJ2-7
v_call: TRBV2
d_call: NA
cdr3_aa: CASSPGTGPSEQYF
cdr3_nt: TGTGCCAGCAGCCCCGGGACTGGGCCCTCAGAGCAGTACTTC

clone_size: NA
j_call: TRBJ2-2
v_call: TRBV7-9
d_call: NA
cdr3_aa: CASSGSYRGELFF
cdr3_nt: TGTGCCAGCAGTGGGAGTTATCGCGGGGAGCTGTTTTTT

clone_size: NA
j_call: TRBJ2-7
v_call: TRBV7-9
d_call: NA
cdr3_aa: CASSLYLGGSYEQYF
cdr3_nt: TGTGCCAGCAGCTTATATCTCGGGGGATCCTACGAGCAGTACTTC

clone_size: NA
j_call: TRBJ2-7
v_call: TRBV5-6
d_call: TRBD2
cdr3_aa: CASSRPDQTSGPYEQYF
cdr3_nt: TGTGCCAGCAGCCGTCCCGATCAGACTAGCGGCCCCTACGAGCAGTACTTC

clone_size: NA
j_call: TRBJ2-7
v_call: TRBV3-1/TRBV3-2
d_call: NA
cdr3_aa: CASSQTSEQYF
cdr3_nt: TGTGCCAGCAGCCAAACAAGCGAGCAGTACTTC

clone_size: NA
j_call: TRBJ1-1
v_call: TRBV12-5
d_call: NA
cdr3_aa: CASGRREGGTEAFF
cdr3_nt: TGTGCTAGTGGTCGACGAGAGGGAGGGACTGAAGCTTTCTTT

clone_size: NA
j_call: TRBJ2-7
v_call: TRBV5-1
d_call: NA
cdr3_aa: CASSSTTDSYEQYF
cdr3_nt: TGCGCCAGCAGCTCAACGACAGACTCCTACGAGCAGTACTTC

clone_size: once
j_call: TRBJ2-3
v_call: TRBV3-1/TRBV3-2
d_call: NA
cdr3_aa: CASSLWPEQDTQYF
cdr3_nt: TGTGCCAGCAGCCTTTGGCCTGAACAAGATACGCAGTATTTT

clone_size: NA
j_call: TRBJ2-7
v_call: TRBV11-2
d_call: TRBD1
cdr3_aa: CASSYDRVEQYF
cdr3_nt: TGTGCCAGCAGCTACGACAGGGTCGAGCAGTACTTC

clone_size: few
j_call: TRBJ1-5
v_call: TRBV2
d_call: NA
cdr3_aa: CASTPYPVSNQPQHF
cdr3_nt: TGTGCCAGCACCCCCTATCCGGTAAGCAATCAGCCCCAGCATTTT

clone_size: NA
j_call: TRBJ2-2
v_call: TRBV5-1
d_call: TRBD2
cdr3_aa: CASMREGGDGSGELFF
cdr3_nt: TGCGCCAGCATGCGGGAGGGCGGAGATGGGTCCGGGGAGCTGTTTTTT

clone_size: NA
j_call: TRBJ1-1
v_call: TRBV7-9
d_call: NA
cdr3_aa: CASSLGAEAMGRAFF
cdr3_nt: TGTGCCAGCAGCTTAGGGGCAGAAGCAATGGGGAGAGCTTTCTTT

clone_size: NA
j_call: TRBJ2-7
v_call: TRBV5-1
d_call: TRBD2
cdr3_aa: CASSLQPGLGGYEQYF
cdr3_nt: TGCGCCAGCAGTCTGCAGCCGGGACTAGGGGGATACGAGCAGTACTTC

clone_size: NA
j_call: TRBJ2-7
v_call: TRBV28
d_call: NA
cdr3_aa: CASRKQGSSYEQYF
cdr3_nt: TGTGCCAGCAGGAAACAGGGAAGCTCCTACGAGCAGTACTTC

clone_size: NA
j_call: TRBJ2-1
v_call: TRBV7-3
d_call: TRBD1
cdr3_aa: CASSAGQGSYNEQFF
cdr3_nt: TGTGCCAGCAGCGCGGGACAGGGGTCCTACAATGAGCAGTTCTTC

clone_size: NA
j_call: TRBJ1-2
v_call: TRBV19
d_call: NA
cdr3_aa: CASRGAEPYGYTF
cdr3_nt: TGTGCCAGTAGAGGGGCCGAACCCTATGGCTACACCTTC

clone_size: NA
j_call: TRBJ2-1
v_call: TRBV7-2
d_call: NA
cdr3_aa: CASSSFSEQFF
cdr3_nt: TGTGCCAGCAGCTCCTTTAGTGAGCAGTTCTTC

clone_size: NA
j_call: TRBJ1-6
v_call: TRBV28
d_call: NA
cdr3_aa: CAGAEVWNSPLHF
cdr3_nt: TGTGCCGGCGCAGAGGTCTGGAATTCACCCCTCCACTTT

clone_size: NA
j_call: TRBJ1-1
v_call: TRBV18
d_call: NA
cdr3_aa: CASSAEMNTEAFF
cdr3_nt: TGTGCCAGCTCGGCGGAGATGAACACTGAAGCTTTCTTT

clone_size: NA
j_call: TRBJ2-4
v_call: TRBV10-3
d_call: NA
cdr3_aa: CAISEEPAKNIQYF
cdr3_nt: TGTGCCATCAGTGAGGAGCCAGCCAAAAACATTCAGTACTTC

clone_size: NA
j_call: TRBJ2-5
v_call: TRBV2
d_call: TRBD2
cdr3_aa: CASVPSGRDWGQETQYF
cdr3_nt: TGTGCCAGCGTTCCTAGCGGGAGGGACTGGGGTCAAGAGACCCAGTACTTC

clone_size: NA
j_call: TRBJ1-1
v_call: TRBV7-9
d_call: NA
cdr3_aa: CASSSRVIHMDTEAFF
cdr3_nt: TGTGCCAGCAGCTCCAGGGTTATTCATATGGACACTGAAGCTTTCTTT

clone_size: few
j_call: TRBJ1-4
v_call: TRBV10-3
d_call: NA
cdr3_aa: CATKGDPSELFF
cdr3_nt: TGTGCCACAAAGGGAGACCCTTCGGAACTGTTTTTT

clone_size: NA
j_call: TRBJ1-4
v_call: TRBV7-2
d_call: NA
cdr3_aa: CASSSSGQSNEKLFF
cdr3_nt: TGTGCCAGCAGCAGCAGCGGTCAGAGCAATGAAAAACTGTTTTTT

clone_size: NA
j_call: TRBJ2-1
v_call: TRBV19
d_call: NA
cdr3_aa: CASSTTKGGGNEQFF
cdr3_nt: TGTGCCAGTAGTACTACTAAGGGGGGGGGCAATGAGCAGTTCTTC

clone_size: NA
j_call: TRBJ1-1
v_call: TRBV18
d_call: NA
cdr3_aa: CASSEPGTLNTEAFF
cdr3_nt: TGTGCCAGCTCAGAACCGGGAACGCTGAACACTGAAGCTTTCTTT

clone_size: NA
j_call: TRBJ2-2
v_call: TRBV27
d_call: NA
cdr3_aa: CASSLSAMGSGTGELFF
cdr3_nt: TGTGCCAGCAGTTTATCGGCAATGGGGAGTGGGACCGGGGAGCTGTTTTTT

clone_size: NA
j_call: TRBJ1-3
v_call: TRBV19
d_call: NA
cdr3_aa: CASSTNRVLSGNTIYF
cdr3_nt: TGTGCCAGTAGTACCAACAGGGTATTGTCTGGAAACACCATATATTTT

clone_size: NA
j_call: TRBJ2-1
v_call: TRBV24-1
d_call: NA
cdr3_aa: CATSDSRPGHNSYNEQFF
cdr3_nt: TGTGCCACCAGTGATTCGCGACCGGGACACAACTCCTACAATGAGCAGTTCTTC

clone_size: NA
j_call: TRBJ1-1
v_call: TRBV12-5
d_call: NA
cdr3_aa: CASHLSLNTEAFF
cdr3_nt: TGTGCTAGTCATTTGAGTTTGAACACTGAAGCTTTCTTT

clone_size: NA
j_call: TRBJ1-5
v_call: TRBV6-5
d_call: NA
cdr3_aa: CASSTTGRNQPQHF
cdr3_nt: TGTGCCAGCAGTACTACAGGGCGCAATCAGCCCCAGCATTTT

clone_size: NA
j_call: TRBJ2-7
v_call: TRBV11-2
d_call: TRBD2
cdr3_aa: CASSPRLAGAYEQYF
cdr3_nt: TGTGCCAGCAGCCCCCGACTAGCGGGAGCGTACGAGCAGTACTTC

clone_size: NA
j_call: TRBJ2-3
v_call: TRBV4-1
d_call: TRBD2
cdr3_aa: CASKGLAGGPLRNTQYF
cdr3_nt: TGCGCCAGCAAAGGACTAGCGGGAGGCCCGTTGAGGAATACGCAGTATTTT

clone_size: NA
j_call: TRBJ2-1
v_call: TRBV12-3/TRBV12-4
d_call: NA
cdr3_aa: CASSSLSREEQFF
cdr3_nt: TGTGCCAGCAGCTCTCTCTCGCGTGAGGAGCAGTTCTTC

clone_size: NA
j_call: TRBJ2-7
v_call: TRBV18
d_call: TRBD2
cdr3_aa: CASSPSPGGYEQYF
cdr3_nt: TGTGCCAGCTCACCTTCCCCGGGGGGTTACGAGCAGTACTTC

clone_size: NA
j_call: TRBJ2-7
v_call: TRBV10-1
d_call: NA
cdr3_aa: CASSEAPSGDFITYEQYF
cdr3_nt: TGCGCCAGCAGTGAGGCGCCATCTGGGGACTTTATTACCTACGAGCAGTACTTC

clone_size: NA
j_call: TRBJ1-4
v_call: TRBV29-1
d_call: NA
cdr3_aa: CSVRSTGGSNEKLFF
cdr3_nt: TGCAGCGTTCGTTCTACGGGGGGCTCAAACGAAAAACTGTTTTTT